This T cell receptor (beta chain) was observed in a study of human T cells and chemical hapten exposure. Overall study: It was small differences in pooled library volume that mainly caused per-sample TCR yields to vary. General observations from the study: DPC sensitization did not alter TCRs above 1 in 1000 frequency.

The library gave individual cDNA molecules unique molecular identifiers. Per the original data handling: Sampled TCR counts reached a median of approximately 100,000 per sample, with values ranging from roughly 20,000 to 750,000. TCRdb fed the RACE reads into MiXCR, producing one record per CDR3 protein. These V and J calls rely on TCRdb rather than the paper's analysis. Of roughly 130,000 distinct CDR3 sequences listed, about 8.2% are singletons. With V trimmed by 4 bases and J by 3 bases, 5 bases remained unmatched. The germline V gene has CDR1 PRHDT and CDR2 FYEKMQ (reference sequence). The CDR3 length is 15 residues. This clonotype was picked up many times. Its antigen remains unidentified. Time point reported: healthy volunteer bleed at 2 weeks. The total RNA was obtained from whole blood that was not fractionated.

The sample taken for sequencing was whole blood. This rearrangement joins TRBV13 to TRBJ2-7; 11 bases are a match to TRBD2. The sequence was collected from a male donor in good health. Some clones in this sample may be carry-over from other donors' samples. The CDR3 region is CASSYSGLAVYEQYF. CDR3 bases: TGTGCCAGCAGCTACTCGGGACTAGCGGTCTACGAGCAGTACTTC.